This T cell receptor beta chain comes out of a study of T cell repertoires in cytomegalovirus infection (dated by TCRdb to between 2018 and 2021). At the level of the whole study: Alongside well-studied HLA-B-restricted epitopes, the peptide stimulations were aimed at recently identified HLA-C-restricted CMV epitopes, whose presentation resists viral immunomodulation. Donor HLA type was relevant to the analysis, because carriage of CMV infection together with the matching HLA type was indicated by public TCR beta signatures. Results and caveats for the whole study, not just this receptor: In both this cohort and an independent roughly 360-donor cohort, the cumulative frequency of public TCR beta family members distinguished carriers of CMV infection plus the relevant HLA type. The ex vivo response was dominated by HLA-C-restricted CMV-specific TCR beta clonotypes, which also provided the single most frequent clonotype in two of eight donors.

About this clonotype itself: What antigen it recognizes has not been identified. Base qualities are not recorded, but no much larger clone differs from it by a single base.

The sample's treatment or condition, from its label and the paper: in vitro stimulation with specific CMV peptide epitopes to enrich CMV-specific T cells. The listed sequencing device is Illumina HiSeq 1500. TCRdb redid the processing of the public reads, applying fastp at Q25 and MiXCR, and retained in-frame beta chains. When rows share a CDR3 protein, they turn into one entry using the most common DNA and genes. This sample is represented by about half a million distinct CDR3 sequences; 30% to 35% of them were singletons. Roughly a sixth of the sample lies in the top ten. The clonotype was recovered from a human donor in good health (CMV status not recorded). Some clones in this sample may be carry-over from other donors' samples. Sequencing used cultured PBMCs, obtained from culture after CMV antigen stimulation.

This receptor has the CDR3 CASSLSYSHEQYF. The nucleotide sequence reads as follows: TGTGCCAGCAGCTTGAGCTACAGCCACGAGCAGTACTTC. The chain couples TRBV5-4 to TRBJ2-7, with the D gene call left open. Inclusive of the bounding cysteine and phenylalanine, the CDR3 is 13 residues long. The CDR3 DNA has 39 bases and is translated from base 1. A distance of 10 bases separates the germline ends of V and J, which lose 1 base and 5 bases respectively. Based on the germline V gene (reference sequence), the CDR1 and CDR2 sequences are SGHNT and YYREEE.